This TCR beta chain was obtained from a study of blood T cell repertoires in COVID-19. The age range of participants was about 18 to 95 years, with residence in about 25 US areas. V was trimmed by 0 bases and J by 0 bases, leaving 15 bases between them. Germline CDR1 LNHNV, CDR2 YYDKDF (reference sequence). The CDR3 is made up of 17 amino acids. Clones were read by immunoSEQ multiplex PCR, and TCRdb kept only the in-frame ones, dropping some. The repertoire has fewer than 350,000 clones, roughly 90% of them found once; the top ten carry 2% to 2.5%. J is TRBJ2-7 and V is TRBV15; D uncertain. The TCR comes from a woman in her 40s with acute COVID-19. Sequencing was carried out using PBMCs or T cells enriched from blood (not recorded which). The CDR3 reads CATSRDGARYYSYEQYF. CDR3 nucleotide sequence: TGTGCCACCAGCAGAGATGGCGCGCGGTACTACTCCTACGAGCAGTACTTC.